Included here is one T cell receptor beta chain sequence, with context. This specimen comes from a study of blood T cell repertoires in COVID-19. Overall study: The study drew acute and convalescent COVID-19 samples from the United States, Italy and Spain. T cells, B-cell-depleted T cells, or PBMCs provided the cDNA or gDNA that served as material.

The CDR3 length is 16 residues. Trimming cost V 5 bases and J 5 bases, with 21 bases left between them. Per the original data handling: Researchers report that nucleated cell counts were estimated from reference gene primer amplification. TCRdb keeps only in-frame clones here, not all; method: immunoSEQ multiplex PCR. D and trimming come from the DNA, and the V and J calls and clone size come from that table. Of 190,000 or so clones listed, around 80% are singletons. The TCR was taken from a man aged 50-59 years who had recovered from COVID-19. The sample taken for sequencing was peripheral blood. This chain joins TRBV23-1 and TRBJ2-5; the D gene is possibly TRBD2 (6 bases). TRBV23-1 has ORF status, its function being uncertain. The CDR3 region is CASSKPGLRAGETQYF. The CDR3 DNA follows: TGCGCCAGCAGTAAACCGGGACTCCGAGCTGGGGAGACCCAGTACTTC.